This passage covers 16 T cell receptor beta chains from one sample sequenced in a study of blood T cell repertoires in COVID-19. Method: immunoSEQ multiplex PCR; TCRdb's copy keeps in-frame clones and lacks some. Among about 170,000 clones listed, just under 85% were seen once. The sample taken for sequencing was peripheral blood. These receptors came from a woman aged 80 or older with COVID-19, enrolled during active disease.

The CDR3 spells CASSTDGGSNQPQHF. The CDR3 DNA reads as TGTGCCAGCAGTACGGACGGAGGGTCCAATCAGCCCCAGCATTTT. V and J are TRBV2 and TRBJ1-5; D is ambiguous. The CDR3 totals 15 residues. Germline values: CDR1 SNHLY, CDR2 FYNNEI. Trimming removed 5 bases from V and 3 bases from J, with 14 bases in between.

The chain links TRBV18 to TRBJ2-7; possibly TRBD2 for D (6 bases). This CDR3 is 15 amino acids long. Germline V gene lookup returns CDR1 KGHSH and CDR2 LQKENI. The V end lost 0 bases, the J end lost 6 bases, and 15 bases lay between the germline ends. The CDR3 sequence: CASSPPRGGVGEQYF. The CDR3 coding sequence is TGTGCCAGCTCACCACCGAGGGGCGGGGTGGGCGAGCAGTACTTC.

The V and J genes are TRBV19 and TRBJ1-5; D not certain. The germline gives CDR1 LNHDA, CDR2 SQIVND (reference sequence). V was trimmed by 4 bases and J by 5 bases, leaving 6 bases between them. The CDR3 has 12 residues. CDR3 bases: TGTGCCAGTAGTACGCAGGATCAGCCCCAGCATTTT. It is translated as CASSTQDQPQHF.

This clone was observed many times. The chain joins TRBV28 to TRBJ2-4; TRBD1 is a possible D gene (6 bases). Germline V gene data show CDR1 as MDHEN and CDR2 as SYDVKM. V was shortened by 5 bases and J by 9 bases, with 17 bases between the two germline ends. The CDR3 is made up of 14 amino acids. The DNA of the CDR3 is TGTGCCAGCAGTATTCACGGCCAGGGGAGCATTCAGTACTTC. Its translation is CASSIHGQGSIQYF.

This chain joins TRBV29-1 and TRBJ1-1; weak D call: TRBD1 (6 bases). CDR1 and CDR2 from the germline V gene are SQVTM and ANQGSEA. Trimming cost V 8 bases and J 1 base, with 11 bases left between them. CDR3 length: 12 amino acids. Written as DNA, the CDR3 is TGCAGCTCGACCAGGGGGAACACTGAAGCTTTCTTT. Its translation: CSSTRGNTEAFF.

This chain uses TRBV4-1 with TRBJ2-7, with TRBD1 matching over 7 bases. With 1 base clipped from V and 5 bases from J, the junction kept 8 bases outside the gene matches. The CDR3 covers 15 residues. Germline lookup yields CDR1 MGHRA and CDR2 YSYEKL. CDR3: CASSQGTDRVHEQYF. The CDR3 bases are TGCGCCAGCAGCCAAGGAACCGACAGGGTCCACGAGCAGTACTTC.

The table lists this clone with a count of one. V gene TRBV7-3 combines with J gene TRBJ1-2; TRBD1 might be the D (6 bases). Trimming shortened V by 0 bases and J by 8 bases, and 19 bases separated the two germline ends. The CDR3 runs 16 residues. Germline V CDR1 and CDR2: SGHTA, FQGTGA. The CDR3 here is CASSLTGAYSAGGYTF. The CDR3 DNA reads as TGTGCCAGCAGCTTAACGGGGGCCTATAGTGCTGGGGGCTACACCTTC.

The chain recombines TRBV21-1 with TRBJ2-1; the table's TRBD2 call for D was not verified on the DNA. TRBV21-1 represents a pseudogene. This CDR3 spans 16 amino acids. The CDR3: CASSKGSGGHYNEQFF. For the CDR3, the DNA is TGTGCCAGCAGCAAAGGTTCGGGAGGGCATTACAATGAGCAGTTCTTC.

This chain uses TRBV15 with TRBJ1-1, with D uncertain. Germline V lookup: CDR1 LNHNV, CDR2 YYDKDF (reference sequence). This CDR3 is 14 amino acids long. Trimming took off 1 base at V and 1 base at J, with 7 bases between the two ends. As DNA, the CDR3 is TGTGCCACCAGCAGAGTTGGGCAGAACACTGAAGCTTTCTTT. Translation: CATSRVGQNTEAFF.

The chain employs TRBV6-5 and TRBJ1-5; tentatively, D is TRBD1 (5 bases). Per the germline V gene, CDR1 is MNHEY and CDR2 is SVGAGI. V was cut by 6 bases and J by 4 bases, with 13 bases left in between. The CDR3 has 14 amino acids. The CDR3 loop is CASSWGGVNQPQHF. Written as DNA, the CDR3 is TGTGCCAGCAGCTGGGGGGGGGTAAATCAGCCCCAGCATTTT.

This clone was counted only a few times. The chain carries TRBV4-1 and TRBJ1-4; no reliable D call. The V end lost 4 bases, the J end lost 1 base, and 13 bases lay between the germline ends. The CDR3 loop spans 16 amino acids. Germline CDR1 is MGHRA and CDR2 is YSYEKL. The CDR3 protein is CASSLEIRETNEKLFF. DNA for the CDR3: TGCGCCAGCAGCCTCGAGATTCGGGAAACTAATGAAAAACTGTTTTTT.

The V call is TRBV5-1, the J call TRBJ2-1; 8 nucleotides line up with TRBD2. V was clipped by 5 bases and J by 4 bases; unmatched bases: 11. Germline V gene sequence: CDR1 SGHRS, CDR2 YFSETQ. The CDR3 sequence is 16 residues long. In nucleotides, the CDR3 is TGCGCCAGCAGTTCAAATCCAGCGGGGGATTACAATGAGCAGTTCTTC. This sequence encodes CASSSNPAGDYNEQFF.

The rearrangement links TRBV19 to TRBJ2-1; 8 bases fit TRBD2. The junction had 14 bases not matched to a gene; V was cut back by 5 bases and J by 5 bases. The germline gives CDR1 LNHDA, CDR2 SQIVND (reference sequence). CDR3 length: 17 residues. CDR3 sequence: CASSGLAGPWAHNEQFF. CDR3 bases: TGTGCCAGTAGTGGGCTAGCGGGTCCGTGGGCCCACAATGAGCAGTTCTTC. Together with reference TRBV19 and TRBJ2-1, the CDR3 gives the full variable domain: DGGITQSPKYLFRKEGQNVTLSCEQNLNHDAMYWYRQDPGQGLRLIYYSQIVNDFQKGDIAEGYSVSREKKESFPLTVTSAQKNPTAFYLCASSGLAGPWAHNEQFFGPGTRLTVL.

The V gene is TRBV3-1 (or the pseudogene TRBV3-2), the J gene TRBJ2-4; a weak D match, TRBD1 (6 bases). V was clipped by 8 bases and J by 6 bases, with 14 bases between them. This CDR3 is built from 13 residues. Germline loops: CDR1 LGHDT, CDR2 YNNKEL (reference sequence). CDR3: CASGPRRGNIQYF. CDR3 bases: TGTGCCAGCGGGCCTCGCAGGGGAAACATTCAGTACTTC.

The V call is TRBV5-5, the J call TRBJ2-5; no firm D call. The germline CDR1 and CDR2 sequences are SGHKS and YYEKEE (reference sequence). The CDR3 is 15 residues long. Deletions cut 2 bases from V and 5 bases from J, with 16 bases between. CDR3 in amino acids: CASSFSPSLGETQYF. The CDR3 coding sequence is TGTGCCAGCAGCTTTAGCCCCAGTCTCGGGGAGACCCAGTACTTC.

A note on this clone: Other nucleotide sequences in the sample specify the same CDR3. The chain has TRBV11-2 and TRBJ1-1; TRBD1 might be the D (6 bases). Trimming pared 1 base from V and 2 bases from J, leaving 8 bases between. CDR3 length equals 14 residues. Germline CDR1 SGHAT, CDR2 FQNNGV. The DNA for the CDR3 is TGTGCCAGCAGCTTAGGGACAGCTAACACTGAAGCTTTCTTT. It codes for CASSLGTANTEAFF.